This T cell receptor beta chain was documented in a study of T cell responses to AZD1222 COVID-19 vaccine. Overall study context: Investigators merged groups given second doses at roughly 4 or roughly 12 weeks. General study results and limits: Donors were chiefly white British, with a greater number of females, and clonal diversity was perhaps underestimated. In the spike-specific TCR repertoire, nearly half reportedly target unmutated variant regions.

The CDR3 covers 14 residues. Trimming stripped 3 bases from V and 10 bases from J, with 19 bases between. Germline V gives CDR1 GTSNPN, CDR2 SVGIG (reference sequence). As regards this clone: The antigen is undetermined.

Assay: immunoSEQ multiplex PCR; the TCRdb copy retains only in-frame clones and omits some. The table has about 130,000 clones, roughly 93% seen once; the top ten hold under 4%. This clonotype was sampled from an adult in good health. The genes are TRBV30 and TRBJ1-5, with D possibly TRBD1 on 5 matching bases. The material was peripheral blood, obtained on day 0 of AZD1222 vaccination. CDR3 in DNA: TGTGCCTGGAGCGGCATTGGAGGGGCAGGACCCCAGCATTTT. Translating it yields CAWSGIGGAGPQHF.